A single sample is the source of the 29 T cell receptor beta chains below, sequenced in a study of blood T cell repertoires in COVID-19. Profiling relied on immunoSEQ multiplex PCR, and the TCRdb table lists in-frame clones only, not all of them. The sample shows about 290,000 clones, approximately 86% of them seen only once. Source material: peripheral blood. Receptors originate from a woman aged 50 to 65 with active or convalescent COVID-19.

This clone was counted a single time. This rearrangement joins TRBV6-5 to TRBJ2-7; 9 nucleotides line up with TRBD2. With V trimmed by 6 bases and J by 2 bases, 5 bases remained unmatched. In germline, CDR1 is MNHEY, CDR2 SVGAGI. This CDR3 spans 14 amino acids. For the CDR3, the DNA is TGTGCCAGCAGCCGCGGGGGGGCAGCCTACGAGCAGTACTTC. As protein: CASSRGGAAYEQYF.

The rearrangement links TRBV20-1 to TRBJ2-1, with TRBD2 matching over 11 bases. The length of the CDR3 is 19 residues. Germline V gene sequence: CDR1 DFQATT, CDR2 SNEGSKA (reference sequence). Trimming took 3 bases from V and 8 from J; bases not matched to a gene: 21. The CDR3 nucleotides are TGCAGTGCTAGTCTAGCGGGAGGACCCGGGGCGGGGGAATTCGATGAGCAGTTCTTC. Its protein is CSASLAGGPGAGEFDEQFF.

The chain combines TRBV5-1 with TRBJ2-5; 10 nucleotides line up with TRBD1. Germline assignment: CDR1 SGHRS and CDR2 YFSETQ. The trim removed 0 bases at V and 5 bases at J, leaving 7 bases unmatched. CDR3 size: 16 residues. CDR3: CASSLALTGGGETQYF. In DNA, the CDR3 is TGCGCCAGCAGCTTGGCCTTGACAGGGGGCGGCGAGACCCAGTACTTC.

This chain joins TRBV9 and TRBJ1-1; possibly TRBD1 for D (5 bases). The ends were cut back, 0 bases at V and 4 bases at J, with 16 bases in the middle. The CDR3 contains 16 residues. Germline CDR1 is SGDLS and CDR2 is YYNGEE. The CDR3 loop reads CASSVGWGLESTEAFF. In DNA form, the CDR3 reads TGTGCCAGCAGCGTAGGGTGGGGACTGGAGAGCACTGAAGCTTTCTTT.

This clone was observed a single time. The CDR3 here is CASSYGQGTYEQYF. CDR3 in DNA: TGTGCCAGCAGTTACGGTCAGGGTACCTACGAGCAGTACTTC. The chain couples TRBV6-5 to TRBJ2-7; maybe TRBD1 (5 bases). CDR1 is MNHEY, CDR2 SVGAGI, per germline. V shed 2 bases and J shed 2 bases, with 10 bases lying between them. The CDR3 loop spans 14 amino acids.

The rearrangement uses TRBV5-1 and TRBJ2-1, with a weak D call TRBD2 (7 bases). Germline loops: CDR1 SGHRS, CDR2 YFSETQ. The CDR3 runs to 15 residues. V was cut by 5 bases and J by 2 bases, with 14 bases left in between. The CDR3 loop is CASRGGLAAYNEQFF. DNA of the CDR3: TGCGCCAGCAGGGGGGGGCTAGCGGCCTACAATGAGCAGTTCTTC.

CDR3 amino acids: CASSPLRRRTEAFF. The CDR3 DNA reads TGTGCCAGCAGCCCCCTCAGGAGGAGAACTGAAGCTTTCTTT. The rearrangement uses TRBV11-2 and TRBJ1-1; no reliable D call. Germline CDR1 is SGHAT and CDR2 is FQNNGV. The CDR3 has 14 residues. V dropped 5 bases and J dropped 5 bases, with 15 bases sitting between them.

V and J are TRBV3-1 (or the pseudogene TRBV3-2) and TRBJ1-5; D uncertain. In germline, CDR1 is LGHDT, CDR2 YNNKEL (reference sequence). This CDR3 contains 14 residues. V gave up 0 bases and J gave up 4 bases, with 7 bases separating them. The DNA for the CDR3 is TGTGCCAGCAGCCAAGATGTAACAAATCAGCCCCAGCATTTT. Residues: CASSQDVTNQPQHF.

CDR3 region: CASRASGSYNEQFF. The CDR3 bases are TGTGCCAGCAGGGCCAGCGGGAGTTACAATGAGCAGTTCTTC. The V and J genes are TRBV5-4 and TRBJ2-1, with 8 bases aligning to TRBD2. The CDR3 covers 14 residues. Per the germline V gene, CDR1 is SGHNT and CDR2 is YYREEE (reference sequence). J lost 4 bases, V lost 5 bases, and 5 bases had no gene match.

This clone was found a few times. The genes are TRBV2 and TRBJ1-1; TRBD1 matches at 7 bases. J was trimmed by 5 bases and V by 6 bases; bases with no gene match: 6. This CDR3 spans 13 amino acids. Germline CDR1 and CDR2: SNHLY and FYNNEI. The CDR3 region is CASSSAGGTEAFF. The CDR3 nucleotides are TGTGCCAGCAGCAGTGCAGGGGGGACTGAAGCTTTCTTT.

Turning to this clone: Because the CDR3 is missing its conserved closing phenylalanine or tryptophan, this is likely a read error. The chain couples TRBV29-1 to TRBJ2-7, with D maybe TRBD2 (5 bases). V shed 7 bases and J shed 3 bases, with 13 bases lying between them. CDR1 SQVTM and CDR2 ANQGSEA come from the germline V gene. The CDR3 covers 12 residues. The CDR3 nucleotides read TGCAGCGCAAGTGGAGGATTCTACGAGCAGTACCTC. Translating gives CSASGGFYEQYL.

This chain uses TRBV2 with TRBJ2-3; 9 bases match TRBD1. CDR1 is SNHLY, CDR2 FYNNEI, per germline. The CDR3 length is 15 residues. Germline trimming cut 6 bases from V and 2 bases from J; bases unmatched to any gene: 6. The CDR3 nucleotides read TGTGCCAGCAGGGCCGGGACAGGGTTCACAGATACGCAGTATTTT. It yields the protein CASRAGTGFTDTQYF.

This chain links TRBV10-3 with TRBJ1-4; no firm D call. Per germline, CDR1 ENHRY and CDR2 SYGVKD. The CDR3 is 13 residues long. Trimming pared 7 bases from V and 2 bases from J, leaving 8 bases between. The CDR3 DNA follows: TGTGCCATCATGGAGCCTACTAATGAAAAACTGTTTTTT. Protein sequence: CAIMEPTNEKLFF.

V usage is TRBV9 and J usage is TRBJ1-2; D not resolved. The V end lost 0 bases, the J end lost 0 bases, and 9 bases lay between the germline ends. The CDR3 spans 15 residues. Germline CDR1 is SGDLS and CDR2 is YYNGEE. The chain's CDR3 is CASSVGAQSNYGYTF. CDR3 nucleotides: TGTGCCAGCAGCGTAGGGGCCCAATCTAACTATGGCTACACCTTC.

V and J are TRBV2 and TRBJ2-2; 9 nucleotides line up with TRBD2. Trimming cost V 7 bases and J 6 bases; bases outside gene matches: 6. The CDR3 consists of 14 residues. Looked up from germline, CDR1 is SNHLY and CDR2 is FYNNEI. CDR3 coding DNA: TGTGCCAGCACCCCTAGCGGGGTGCCCGGGGAGCTGTTTTTT. As protein: CASTPSGVPGELFF.

This clone showed up just once. J is TRBJ1-2 and V is TRBV18, with unresolved D. CDR3 length equals 13 residues. Germline V gene sequence: CDR1 KGHSH, CDR2 LQKENI. V was shortened by 3 bases and J by 4 bases, with 9 bases between the two germline ends. CDR3 region: CASSPPGSYGYTF. Written as DNA, the CDR3 is TGTGCCAGCTCACCCCCGGGAAGCTATGGCTACACCTTC. The whole variable domain, remainder taken from reference TRBV18 and TRBJ1-2, is NAGVMQNPRHLVRRRGQEARLRCSPMKGHSHVYWYRQLPEEGLKFMVYLQKENIIDESGMPKERFSAEFPKEGPSILRIQQVVRGDSAAYFCASSPPGSYGYTFGSGTRLTVV.

The rearrangement joins TRBV10-1 to TRBJ1-2; a weak D match, TRBD1 (5 bases). The germline V gene encodes CDR1 WNHNN and CDR2 SYGVQD (reference sequence). The CDR3 is 13 amino acids. V lost 4 bases to trimming and J lost 7 bases, with 13 bases between them. The CDR3 protein is CASSGDRMVGYTF. The DNA for the CDR3 is TGCGCCAGCAGTGGTGACAGAATGGTTGGCTACACCTTC.

This clone was seen more than once but under ten times. The chain's CDR3 is CASSPPGLYGYTF. The CDR3 DNA reads TGTGCCAGCTCACCACCGGGCCTCTATGGCTACACCTTC. The rearrangement joins TRBV18 to TRBJ1-2; no firm D call. V was cut by 0 bases and J by 4 bases, with 6 bases left in between. CDR3 size: 13 residues. Germline V gives CDR1 KGHSH, CDR2 LQKENI.

This chain connects TRBV9 to TRBJ2-2, with 12 bases identical to TRBD2. V dropped 1 base and J dropped 2; count of bases not matched to a gene: 6. The CDR3 contains 18 residues. Germline-derived CDR1 and CDR2 are SGDLS and YYNGEE. Here the CDR3 reads CASSVLAGGPVNTGELFF. Here the CDR3 DNA reads TGTGCCAGCAGCGTACTAGCGGGAGGGCCTGTAAACACCGGGGAGCTGTTTTTT. Filled out from reference TRBV9 and TRBJ2-2, the complete variable domain reads DSGVTQTPKHLITATGQRVTLRCSPRSGDLSVYWYQQSLDQGLQFLIQYYNGEERAKGNILERFSAQQFPDLHSELNLSSLELGDSALYFCASSVLAGGPVNTGELFFGEGSRLTVL.

CDR3 DNA sequence: TGTGCCTGGAGCAGGACAGGGGGAGGTCAGGCTTTCTTT. It encodes CAWSRTGGGQAFF. V gene TRBV30 combines with J gene TRBJ1-1; 10 bases fit TRBD1. Germline CDR1 and CDR2: GTSNPN and SVGIG (reference sequence). V lost 3 bases, J lost 11 bases, and 9 bases stayed unmatched. This CDR3 has 13 residues.

The chain recombines TRBV29-1 with TRBJ2-1; 9 bases agree with TRBD2. Losses at the gene ends were 2 bases for V and 10 bases for J; bases not matched to a gene: 12. Per the germline V gene, CDR1 is SQVTM and CDR2 is ANQGSEA. The CDR3 is made up of 15 amino acids. CDR3 region: CSVELAGPAIREQFF. The CDR3, as DNA: TGCAGCGTTGAACTAGCGGGACCTGCCATTAGAGAGCAGTTCTTC.

The V call is TRBV7-2, the J call TRBJ2-3; the match to TRBD2 covers 10 bases. V shed 3 bases and J 2 bases; nucleotides not matched to a gene: 2. Germline V lookup: CDR1 SGHTA, CDR2 FQGNSA. This CDR3 contains 15 residues. As DNA, the CDR3 is TGTGCCAGCAGCTTGGGACTAGCGTTCACAGATACGCAGTATTTT. It specifies CASSLGLAFTDTQYF.

A word on this clone: This sample also contains other DNA sequences that code for the same CDR3. The V call is TRBV29-1, the J call TRBJ2-1; 8 nucleotides line up with TRBD1. The CDR3 contains 13 residues. CDR1 is SQVTM and CDR2 is ANQGSEA in the germline V gene. The trim removed 6 bases at V and 0 bases at J, leaving 1 base unmatched. The CDR3 DNA reads as TGCAGCGTGGGACAGGACTCCTACAATGAGCAGTTCTTC. Protein product: CSVGQDSYNEQFF.

This chain uses TRBV9 with TRBJ2-3; 8 bases map to TRBD2. CDR3 length equals 14 residues. With 3 bases clipped from V and 5 bases from J, the junction kept 5 bases outside the gene matches. In germline, CDR1 is SGDLS, CDR2 YYNGEE. The CDR3, as DNA: TGTGCCAGCAGCGCGGGAGGGTCCCAAGATACGCAGTATTTT. Protein: CASSAGGSQDTQYF.

The rearrangement uses TRBV2 and TRBJ2-3; the D gene is possibly TRBD1 (6 bases). The CDR3 has 16 amino acids. Germline assignment: CDR1 SNHLY and CDR2 FYNNEI. Trimming took off 2 bases at V and 1 base at J, with 13 bases between the two ends. This CDR3 reads CASSETRGSRTDTQYF. The CDR3 nucleotides are TGTGCCAGCAGTGAAACGAGGGGGTCGCGCACAGATACGCAGTATTTT. The full variable domain, its missing parts supplied by reference TRBV2 and TRBJ2-3, is EPEVTQTPSHQVTQMGQEVILRCVPISNHLYFYWYRQILGQKVEFLVSFYNNEISEKSEIFDDQFSVERPDGSNFTLKIRSTKLEDSAMYFCASSETRGSRTDTQYFGPGTRLTVL.

The rearrangement joins TRBV4-1 to TRBJ2-3; 8 bases match TRBD2. The CDR3 contains 18 residues. V shed 0 bases and J 0 bases; nucleotides not matched to a gene: 8. Germline V gene data show CDR1 as MGHRA and CDR2 as YSYEKL. This chain's CDR3 is CASSQDPGLAASTDTQYF. The CDR3 DNA reads TGCGCCAGCAGCCAAGATCCCGGACTAGCAGCAAGCACAGATACGCAGTATTTT.

The chain joins TRBV7-3 to TRBJ2-3, with a tentative D call TRBD2 (6 bases). Germline values: CDR1 SGHTA, CDR2 FQGTGA. This CDR3 has 13 residues. Trimming pared 5 bases from V and 6 bases from J, leaving 12 bases between. DNA of the CDR3: TGTGCCAGCAGCCGCGGGGACTGGGATACGCAGTATTTT. Amino acid sequence: CASSRGDWDTQYF.

The genes are TRBV25-1 and TRBJ2-3, with 11 bases aligning to TRBD2. The CDR3 covers 14 residues. With V trimmed by 8 bases and J by 5 bases, 6 bases remained unmatched. Germline V gene data show CDR1 as MGHDK and CDR2 as SYGVNS. This CDR3 reads CASQLAGVKDTQYF. The CDR3 nucleotides are TGTGCCAGCCAACTAGCGGGAGTGAAAGATACGCAGTATTTT.

The chain links TRBV19 to TRBJ2-7, with D perhaps TRBD2 (5 bases). Germline assignment: CDR1 LNHDA and CDR2 SQIVND (reference sequence). This CDR3 is 13 amino acids long. The ends were cut back, 5 bases at V and 6 bases at J, with 14 bases in the middle. This chain's CDR3 is CASSSFRRVEQYF. CDR3 nucleotides: TGTGCCAGTAGTTCCTTTAGGCGGGTCGAGCAGTACTTC.